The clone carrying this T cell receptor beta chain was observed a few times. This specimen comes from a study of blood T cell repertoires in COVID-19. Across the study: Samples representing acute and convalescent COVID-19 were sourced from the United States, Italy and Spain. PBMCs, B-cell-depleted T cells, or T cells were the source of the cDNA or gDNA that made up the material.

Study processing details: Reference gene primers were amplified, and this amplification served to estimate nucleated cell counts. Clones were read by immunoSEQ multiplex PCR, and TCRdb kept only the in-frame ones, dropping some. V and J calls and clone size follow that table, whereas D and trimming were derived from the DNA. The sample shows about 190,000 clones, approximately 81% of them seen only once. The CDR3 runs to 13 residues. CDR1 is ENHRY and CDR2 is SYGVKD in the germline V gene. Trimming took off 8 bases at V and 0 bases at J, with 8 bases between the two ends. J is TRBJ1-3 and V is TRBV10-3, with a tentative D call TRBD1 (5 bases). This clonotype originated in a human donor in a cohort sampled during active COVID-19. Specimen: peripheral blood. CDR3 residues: CAIQGFSGNTIYF. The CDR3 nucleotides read TGTGCCATCCAGGGTTTCTCTGGAAACACCATATATTTT.